This is a list of T cell receptor beta chains from one sample in a study of T cells in Graves' hyperthyroidism and ophthalmopathy. TCRdb fed the multiplex PCR reads into MiXCR, producing one record per CDR3 protein. The table includes approximately 380,000 distinct CDR3 sequences, about 18% detected once. Material: blood. The source of these receptors is a woman aged 18-29 years with Graves' hyperthyroidism. The CDR3 runs from the conserved cysteine through the conserved F or W. Fields, in order: J gene, D gene, V gene, clone size, CDR3 DNA, CDR3 protein. D genes are given only for firm matches. Clone size is shown for a subset of rows, as once, few, many or a class of expanded clone.

J gene: TRBJ2-3
D gene: TRBD1
V gene: TRBV20-1
clone size: .
CDR3 DNA: TGCAGTGCCCCGGACAGGGGAGATACGCAGTATTTT
CDR3 protein: CSAPDRGDTQYF

J gene: TRBJ2-7
D gene: TRBD2
V gene: TRBV27
clone size: .
CDR3 DNA: TGTGCCAGCAGTTTCGCGAAGACTAGCGGACCATCCTACGAGCAGTACTTC
CDR3 protein: CASSFAKTSGPSYEQYF

J gene: TRBJ2-7
D gene: TRBD2
V gene: TRBV20-1
clone size: many
CDR3 DNA: TGCAGTGCTAGAAGTAGCGGGGGACACTACGAGCAGTACTTC
CDR3 protein: CSARSSGGHYEQYF

J gene: TRBJ2-1
D gene: TRBD2
V gene: TRBV5-1
clone size: many
CDR3 DNA: TGCGCCAGCAGCTTGGTTAGGGCTAGCGGGGGCAATGAGCAGTTCTTC
CDR3 protein: CASSLVRASGGNEQFF

J gene: TRBJ2-5
D gene: TRBD1
V gene: TRBV6-5
clone size: many
CDR3 DNA: TGTGCCAGCAGTTACGTCGACAGGGGTGAGACCCAGTACTTC
CDR3 protein: CASSYVDRGETQYF

J gene: TRBJ2-7
D gene: TRBD2
V gene: TRBV5-1
clone size: many
CDR3 DNA: TGCGCCAGCAGCTTGGGCGCGGGGGCCTACGAGCAGTACTTC
CDR3 protein: CASSLGAGAYEQYF

J gene: TRBJ1-5
D gene: .
V gene: TRBV30
clone size: many
CDR3 DNA: TGTGCCTGCTCAAATAGCAATCAGCCCCAGCATTTT
CDR3 protein: CACSNSNQPQHF

J gene: TRBJ2-5
D gene: .
V gene: TRBV6-5
clone size: .
CDR3 DNA: TGTGCCAGCAGTACCCGACCCAACACGGGCGAGCAGACCCAGTACTTC
CDR3 protein: CASSTRPNTGEQTQYF

J gene: TRBJ1-3
D gene: .
V gene: TRBV13
clone size: few
CDR3 DNA: TGTGCCAGCAGCCCAGGGTATGACGGAAACACCATATATTTT
CDR3 protein: CASSPGYDGNTIYF

J gene: TRBJ2-5
D gene: .
V gene: TRBV11-2
clone size: many
CDR3 DNA: TGTGCCAGCAGCTTGATTGGGGATGGGACCCAGTACTTC
CDR3 protein: CASSLIGDGTQYF

J gene: TRBJ2-7
D gene: .
V gene: TRBV10-3
clone size: many
CDR3 DNA: TGTGCCATCAGCGAGGGACTCAATCCCTCCTACGAGCAGTACTTC
CDR3 protein: CAISEGLNPSYEQYF